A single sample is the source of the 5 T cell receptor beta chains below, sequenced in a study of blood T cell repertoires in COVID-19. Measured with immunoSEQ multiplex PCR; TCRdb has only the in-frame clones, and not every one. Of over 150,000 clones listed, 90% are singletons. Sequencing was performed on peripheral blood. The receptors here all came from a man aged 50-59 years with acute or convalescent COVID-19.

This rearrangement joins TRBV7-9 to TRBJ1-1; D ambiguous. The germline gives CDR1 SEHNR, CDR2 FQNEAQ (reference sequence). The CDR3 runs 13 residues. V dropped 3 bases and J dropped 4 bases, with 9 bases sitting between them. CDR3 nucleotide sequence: TGTGCCAGCAGCTTCAATAGTCGCACTGAAGCTTTCTTT. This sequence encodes CASSFNSRTEAFF.

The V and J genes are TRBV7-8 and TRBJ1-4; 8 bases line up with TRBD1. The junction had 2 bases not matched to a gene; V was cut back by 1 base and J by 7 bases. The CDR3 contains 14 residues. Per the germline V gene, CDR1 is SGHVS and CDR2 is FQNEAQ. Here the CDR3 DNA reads TGTGCCAGCAGCTTAGGACAGGGGATTGAAAAACTGTTTTTT. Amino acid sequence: CASSLGQGIEKLFF.

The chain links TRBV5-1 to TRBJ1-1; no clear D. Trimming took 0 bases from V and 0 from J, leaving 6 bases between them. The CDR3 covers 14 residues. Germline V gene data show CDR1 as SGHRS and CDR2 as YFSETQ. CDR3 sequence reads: CASSLDSMNTEAFF. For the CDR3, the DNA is TGCGCCAGCAGCTTGGACAGCATGAACACTGAAGCTTTCTTT.

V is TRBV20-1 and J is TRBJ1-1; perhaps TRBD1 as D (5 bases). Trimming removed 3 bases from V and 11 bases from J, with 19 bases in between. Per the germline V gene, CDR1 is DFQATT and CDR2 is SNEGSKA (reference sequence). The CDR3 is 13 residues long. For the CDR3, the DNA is TGCAGTGCTAGTCGGGGCGGGGATCGGGAGGCTTTCTTT. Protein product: CSASRGGDREAFF.

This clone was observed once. The CDR3 coding sequence is TGTGCCAGCAGACAGGGACAGGGTAATGAAAAACTGTTTTTT. Protein sequence: CASRQGQGNEKLFF. The chain is built from TRBV6-5 and TRBJ1-4, with TRBD1 matching 9 bases. The germline gives CDR1 MNHEY, CDR2 SVGAGI. The CDR3 covers 14 residues. Trimming cost V 6 bases and J 4 bases; bases outside gene matches: 3.